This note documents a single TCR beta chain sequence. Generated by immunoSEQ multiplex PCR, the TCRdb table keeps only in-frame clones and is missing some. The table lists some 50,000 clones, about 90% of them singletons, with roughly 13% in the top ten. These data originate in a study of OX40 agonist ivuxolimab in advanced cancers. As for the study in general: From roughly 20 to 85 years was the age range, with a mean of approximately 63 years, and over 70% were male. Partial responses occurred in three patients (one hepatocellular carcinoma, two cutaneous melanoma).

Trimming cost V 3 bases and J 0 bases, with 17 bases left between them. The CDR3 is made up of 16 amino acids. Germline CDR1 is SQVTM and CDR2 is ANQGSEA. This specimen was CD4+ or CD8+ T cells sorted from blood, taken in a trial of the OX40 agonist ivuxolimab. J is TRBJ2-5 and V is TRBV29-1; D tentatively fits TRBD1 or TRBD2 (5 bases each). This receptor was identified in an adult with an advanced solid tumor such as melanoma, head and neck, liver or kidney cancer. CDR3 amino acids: CSVEFHGTADQETQYF. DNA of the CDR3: TGCAGCGTTGAGTTTCACGGGACGGCTGACCAAGAGACCCAGTACTTC.